This TCR beta chain was sequenced in a study of cytomegalovirus exposure and HLA in healthy donors. This CDR3 contains 15 residues. Germline V gene lookup returns CDR1 SGHRS and CDR2 YFSETQ. V lost 4 bases and J 3 bases, leaving 16 bases between the germline ends. Findings and caveats of the study: HLA alleles were associated with 17,000 or so TCR beta sequences in a later analysis at 0.05 false discovery rate. A list of approximately 150 TCR beta chains associated with cytomegalovirus was given.

For this clone: As yet, its antigen is unknown.

PCR amplification relied on 60 Vbeta primers (plus 13 Jbeta primers). Assay used: immunoSEQ multiplex PCR; TCRdb lists only in-frame clones, some missing. The sample carries about 73,000 clones, over 70% recorded once. Nominal health characterized the donors when sampled, though unrecorded immune exposures were likely. The V call is TRBV5-1, the J call TRBJ1-2, with D possibly TRBD1 on 5 matching bases. This receptor was obtained from a man aged 65 to 79 in good health and CMV-seronegative. The source material was PBMCs. CDR3: CASSPPGGVYYGYTF. The DNA of the CDR3 is TGCGCCAGCAGCCCGCCCGGGGGGGTATACTATGGCTACACCTTC.